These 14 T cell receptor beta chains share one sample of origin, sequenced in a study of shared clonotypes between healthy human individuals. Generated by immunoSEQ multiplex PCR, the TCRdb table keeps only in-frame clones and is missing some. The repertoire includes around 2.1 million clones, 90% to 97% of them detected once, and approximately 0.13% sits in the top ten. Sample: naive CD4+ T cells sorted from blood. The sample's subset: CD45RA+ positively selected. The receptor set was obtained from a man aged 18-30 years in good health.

The CDR3 bases are TGCGCCAGCAGCTTACAGGGTATTTTAGAGACCCAGTACTTC. Encoded protein: CASSLQGILETQYF. The chain carries TRBV5-1 and TRBJ2-5, with a tentative D call TRBD1 (6 bases). With 2 bases removed from V and 4 bases from J, the gap between germline ends came to 12 bases. This CDR3 has 14 amino acids. Germline CDR1 and CDR2: SGHRS and YFSETQ.

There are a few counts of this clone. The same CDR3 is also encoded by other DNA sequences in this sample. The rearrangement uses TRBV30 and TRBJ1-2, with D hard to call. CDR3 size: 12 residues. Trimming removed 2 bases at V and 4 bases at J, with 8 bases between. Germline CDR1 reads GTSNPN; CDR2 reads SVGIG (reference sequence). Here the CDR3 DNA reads TGTGCCTGGAGTCCGACAAGCTATGGCTACACCTTC. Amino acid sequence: CAWSPTSYGYTF. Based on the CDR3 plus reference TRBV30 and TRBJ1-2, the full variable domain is SQTIHQWPATLVQPVGSPLSLECTVEGTSNPNLYWYRQAAGRGLQLLFYSVGIGQISSEVPQNLSASRPQDRQFILSSKKLLLSDSGFYLCAWSPTSYGYTFGSGTRLTVV.

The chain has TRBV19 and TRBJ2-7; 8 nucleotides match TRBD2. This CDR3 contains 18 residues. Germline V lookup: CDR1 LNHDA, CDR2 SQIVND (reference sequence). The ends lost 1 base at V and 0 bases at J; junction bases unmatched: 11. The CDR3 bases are TGTGCCAGTAGTATAGTTTATTTGGGGCTAGCGGGCTCCTACGAGCAGTACTTC. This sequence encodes CASSIVYLGLAGSYEQYF. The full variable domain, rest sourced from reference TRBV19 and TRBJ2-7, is DGGITQSPKYLFRKEGQNVTLSCEQNLNHDAMYWYRQDPGQGLRLIYYSQIVNDFQKGDIAEGYSVSREKKESFPLTVTSAQKNPTAFYLCASSIVYLGLAGSYEQYFGPGTRLTVT.

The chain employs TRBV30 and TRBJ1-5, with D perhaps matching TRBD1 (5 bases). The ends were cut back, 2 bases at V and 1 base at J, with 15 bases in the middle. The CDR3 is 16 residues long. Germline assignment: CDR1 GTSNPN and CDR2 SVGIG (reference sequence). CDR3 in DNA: TGTGCCTGGAGTCCCACGGCAGGGAAGAGCAATCAGCCCCAGCATTTT. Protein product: CAWSPTAGKSNQPQHF.

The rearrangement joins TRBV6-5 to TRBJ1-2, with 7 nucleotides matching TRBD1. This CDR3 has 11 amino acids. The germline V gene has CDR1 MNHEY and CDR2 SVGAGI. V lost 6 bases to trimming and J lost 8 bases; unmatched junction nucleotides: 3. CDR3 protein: CASRQGQGYTF. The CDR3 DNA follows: TGTGCCAGCAGACAGGGGCAAGGCTACACCTTC.

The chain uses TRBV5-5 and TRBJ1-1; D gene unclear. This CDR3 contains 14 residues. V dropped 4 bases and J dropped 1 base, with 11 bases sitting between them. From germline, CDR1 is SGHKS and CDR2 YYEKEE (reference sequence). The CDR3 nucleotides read TGTGCCAGCAGCCTAACAGATCAGAACACTGAAGCTTTCTTT. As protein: CASSLTDQNTEAFF.

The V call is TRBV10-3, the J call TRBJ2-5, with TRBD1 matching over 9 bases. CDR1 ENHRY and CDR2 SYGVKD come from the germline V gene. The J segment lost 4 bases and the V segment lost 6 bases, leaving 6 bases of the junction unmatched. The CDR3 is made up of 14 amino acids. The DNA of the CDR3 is TGTGCCATCAGCGCGGACAGGGGTCGAGAGACCCAGTACTTC. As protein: CAISADRGRETQYF.

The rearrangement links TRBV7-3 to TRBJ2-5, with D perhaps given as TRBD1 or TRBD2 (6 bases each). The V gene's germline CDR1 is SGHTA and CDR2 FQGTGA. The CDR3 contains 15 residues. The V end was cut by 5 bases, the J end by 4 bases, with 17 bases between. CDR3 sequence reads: CASSTTRGPGETQYF. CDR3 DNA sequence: TGTGCCAGCAGCACAACCCGGGGGCCCGGAGAGACCCAGTACTTC.

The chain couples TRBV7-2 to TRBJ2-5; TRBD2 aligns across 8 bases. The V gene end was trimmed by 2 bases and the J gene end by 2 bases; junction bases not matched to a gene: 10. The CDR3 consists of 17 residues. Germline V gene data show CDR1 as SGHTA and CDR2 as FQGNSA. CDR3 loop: CASSLLAGLGGQETQYF. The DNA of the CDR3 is TGTGCCAGCAGCTTATTAGCGGGATTAGGAGGGCAAGAGACCCAGTACTTC.

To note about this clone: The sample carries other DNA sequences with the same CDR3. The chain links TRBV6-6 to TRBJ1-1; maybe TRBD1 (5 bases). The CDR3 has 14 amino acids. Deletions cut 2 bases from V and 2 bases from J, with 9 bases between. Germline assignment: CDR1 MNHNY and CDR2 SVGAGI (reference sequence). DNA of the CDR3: TGTGCCAGCAGTTACGGTCAGGGTAACACTGAAGCTTTCTTT. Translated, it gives CASSYGQGNTEAFF.

CDR3 nucleotide sequence: TGTGCCAGTAGTCAGAGCACTAACTATGGCTACACCTTC. It is translated as CASSQSTNYGYTF. The J gene is TRBJ1-2, the V gene TRBV19; D ambiguous. V was shortened by 5 bases and J by 0 bases, with 7 bases between the two germline ends. Germline loops: CDR1 LNHDA, CDR2 SQIVND (reference sequence). The CDR3 totals 13 residues.

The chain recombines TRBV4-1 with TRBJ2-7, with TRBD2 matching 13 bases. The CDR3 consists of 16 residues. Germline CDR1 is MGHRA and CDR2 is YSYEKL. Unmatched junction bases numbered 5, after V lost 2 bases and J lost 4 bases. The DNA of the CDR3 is TGCGCCAGCAGCCAAAATAGACTAGCGGGAGGTTACGAGCAGTACTTC. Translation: CASSQNRLAGGYEQYF.

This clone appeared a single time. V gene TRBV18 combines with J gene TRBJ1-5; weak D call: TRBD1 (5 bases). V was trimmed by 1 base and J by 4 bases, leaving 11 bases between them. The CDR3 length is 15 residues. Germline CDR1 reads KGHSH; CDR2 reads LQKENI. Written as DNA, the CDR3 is TGTGCCAGCTCACCACGGGGGAGAGAAAATCAGCCCCAGCATTTT. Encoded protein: CASSPRGRENQPQHF. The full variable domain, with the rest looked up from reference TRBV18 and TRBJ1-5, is NAGVMQNPRHLVRRRGQEARLRCSPMKGHSHVYWYRQLPEEGLKFMVYLQKENIIDESGMPKERFSAEFPKEGPSILRIQQVVRGDSAAYFCASSPRGRENQPQHFGDGTRLSIL.

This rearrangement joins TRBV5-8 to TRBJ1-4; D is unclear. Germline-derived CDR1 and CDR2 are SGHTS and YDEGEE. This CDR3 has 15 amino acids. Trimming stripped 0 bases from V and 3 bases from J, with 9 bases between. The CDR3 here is CASSLEGSSNEKLFF. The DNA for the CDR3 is TGTGCCAGCAGCTTGGAGGGCAGTTCTAATGAAAAACTGTTTTTT.